This T cell receptor (beta chain) was profiled in a study of blood T cell repertoires in COVID-19. About the research overall: Material from acute and convalescent COVID-19 was sourced from the United States, Italy and Spain. From T cells, B-cell-depleted T cells, or PBMCs came the material, which was cDNA or gDNA.

Germline CDR1 reads SGHTA; CDR2 reads FQGNSA. V dropped 4 bases and J dropped 7; count of bases not matched to a gene: 7. This CDR3 is built from 14 residues. In the study's own analysis: It was from reference gene primer amplification that nucleated cell counts were estimated. Clones were read by immunoSEQ multiplex PCR, and TCRdb kept only the in-frame ones, dropping some. V and J calls plus clone size are reproduced from that table; the DNA served to infer D and trimming. The sample contains around 320,000 clones, roughly 88% of which appear only once. The chain couples TRBV7-2 to TRBJ1-5; 7 bases match TRBD1. This TCR derives from a woman between 25 and 40 years old who had recovered from COVID-19. Material: peripheral blood. The CDR3: CASSSTGLEQPQHF. The CDR3 bases are TGTGCCAGCAGCTCGACAGGGCTTGAGCAGCCCCAGCATTTT.